A selection of T cell receptor beta chains follows, all from one sample in a study of blood T cell repertoires in COVID-19. The table came from immunoSEQ multiplex PCR; TCRdb's copy has only in-frame clones and leaves some out. The sample has about 150,000 clones; over 65% are singletons. Specimen: peripheral blood. The receptor source for this set is a man older than 75 with acute or convalescent COVID-19. Both conserved end residues are part of each CDR3. D genes are given only for firm matches. Some rows have no size entry. The others give once, few or many, or a class for an expanded clone.

abundance: -
d_gene: -
j_gene: TRBJ2-2
v_gene: TRBV4-2
CDR3nt: TGTGCCAGCAGCCAAGATCCACAGAACACCGGGGAGCTGTTTTTT
CDR3aa: CASSQDPQNTGELFF

abundance: -
d_gene: -
j_gene: TRBJ1-1
v_gene: TRBV19
CDR3nt: TGTGCCAGTAGTATTAGTAGGAACACTGAAGCTTTCTTT
CDR3aa: CASSISRNTEAFF

abundance: -
d_gene: -
j_gene: TRBJ1-4
v_gene: TRBV19
CDR3nt: TGTGCCACAACACCACTGGGCCGTGAAAAACTGTTTTTT
CDR3aa: CATTPLGREKLFF

abundance: -
d_gene: TRBD1
j_gene: TRBJ2-7
v_gene: TRBV5-1
CDR3nt: TGCGCCAGCAGCTTGCGACAGGGGGGATACGAGCAGTACTTC
CDR3aa: CASSLRQGGYEQYF

abundance: -
d_gene: TRBD2
j_gene: TRBJ2-5
v_gene: TRBV7-9
CDR3nt: TGTGCCAGCAGCAAAACAGCGGGGGGGCCCAATAAAGAGACCCAGTACTTC
CDR3aa: CASSKTAGGPNKETQYF

abundance: -
d_gene: -
j_gene: TRBJ1-1
v_gene: TRBV28
CDR3nt: TGTGCCAGCAGTTCGCCCGCAGGGCGGCGAACTGAAGCTTTCTTT
CDR3aa: CASSSPAGRRTEAFF

abundance: -
d_gene: TRBD2
j_gene: TRBJ2-3
v_gene: TRBV3-1/TRBV3-2
CDR3nt: TGTGCCAGCAGCCACCTTAGCGGGGAGATTACTAGCACAGATACGCAGTATTTT
CDR3aa: CASSHLSGEITSTDTQYF

abundance: -
d_gene: -
j_gene: TRBJ2-2
v_gene: TRBV28
CDR3nt: TGTGCCAGCAGTCCCGCCCCACTGAGCACCGGGGAGCTGTTTTTT
CDR3aa: CASSPAPLSTGELFF

abundance: -
d_gene: -
j_gene: TRBJ1-2
v_gene: TRBV7-9
CDR3nt: TGTGCCAGCAGCTCTACAGGATCCGACTATGGCTACACCTTC
CDR3aa: CASSSTGSDYGYTF

abundance: -
d_gene: TRBD1
j_gene: TRBJ1-1
v_gene: TRBV6-5
CDR3nt: TGTGCCAGCAGCGCGACAGGGTCGGCTGAAGCTTTCTTT
CDR3aa: CASSATGSAEAFF

abundance: -
d_gene: TRBD1
j_gene: TRBJ1-2
v_gene: TRBV11-2
CDR3nt: TGTGCCAGCAGCTTAACAGGGGTCTATGGCTACACCTTC
CDR3aa: CASSLTGVYGYTF

abundance: -
d_gene: -
j_gene: TRBJ1-4
v_gene: TRBV6-6
CDR3nt: TGTGCCAGCATGGGGCAGGGGACTAATGAAAAACTGTTTTTT
CDR3aa: CASMGQGTNEKLFF

abundance: -
d_gene: TRBD1
j_gene: TRBJ2-1
v_gene: TRBV4-3
CDR3nt: TGCGCCAGCAGCCAAGGACACACAGGGGTCCATGAGCAGTTCTTC
CDR3aa: CASSQGHTGVHEQFF

abundance: once
d_gene: TRBD1
j_gene: TRBJ2-1
v_gene: TRBV9
CDR3nt: TGTGCCAGCAGTGCCCCCGGGACAGGGCGCAATGAGCAGTTCTTC
CDR3aa: CASSAPGTGRNEQFF

abundance: -
d_gene: -
j_gene: TRBJ1-4
v_gene: TRBV5-1
CDR3nt: TGCGCCAGCAGCTTGGCCCCTGCTAATGAAAAACTGTTTTTT
CDR3aa: CASSLAPANEKLFF

abundance: -
d_gene: TRBD1
j_gene: TRBJ1-5
v_gene: TRBV9
CDR3nt: TGTGCCAGCAGCTCAGAGACAGGGGGCGGATTGGGTCAGCCCCAGCATTTT
CDR3aa: CASSSETGGGLGQPQHF

abundance: few
d_gene: -
j_gene: TRBJ1-5
v_gene: TRBV30
CDR3nt: TGTGCCTGGAGTGCTGGAAGACAGGTCGGGCAGCCCCAGCATTTT
CDR3aa: CAWSAGRQVGQPQHF

abundance: -
d_gene: TRBD2
j_gene: TRBJ2-3
v_gene: TRBV7-2
CDR3nt: TGTGCCAGCACCGCTAGCGGGGGGGCAGGAGATACGCAGTATTTT
CDR3aa: CASTASGGAGDTQYF

abundance: few
d_gene: TRBD1
j_gene: TRBJ1-4
v_gene: TRBV12-3/TRBV12-4
CDR3nt: TGTGCCAGCAGGGTACAGGGGGCTGAAAAACTGTTTTTT
CDR3aa: CASRVQGAEKLFF

abundance: -
d_gene: TRBD1
j_gene: TRBJ1-4
v_gene: TRBV4-3
CDR3nt: TGCGCCAGCAGCCAAGATAGTGTGGTCGAGACAGGGGTTGGTGAAAAACTGTTTTTT
CDR3aa: CASSQDSVVETGVGEKLFF

abundance: -
d_gene: TRBD1
j_gene: TRBJ1-2
v_gene: TRBV15
CDR3nt: TGTGCCACTAACGCCCGGGACAGTTCTAACTATGGCTACACCTTC
CDR3aa: CATNARDSSNYGYTF

abundance: -
d_gene: TRBD1
j_gene: TRBJ2-3
v_gene: TRBV10-3
CDR3nt: TGTGCCATCAGTGGAGTAGGAGGACAGGTCACAGATACGCAGTATTTT
CDR3aa: CAISGVGGQVTDTQYF

abundance: once
d_gene: -
j_gene: TRBJ1-2
v_gene: TRBV7-9
CDR3nt: TGTGCCAGCAGCTTAGACAGGAGCTACAACTATGGCTACACCTTC
CDR3aa: CASSLDRSYNYGYTF

abundance: -
d_gene: -
j_gene: TRBJ2-1
v_gene: TRBV28
CDR3nt: TGTGCCAGCAGTTTATCCGTGGGAGGCGGCCCCTACAATGAGCAGTTCTTC
CDR3aa: CASSLSVGGGPYNEQFF

abundance: few
d_gene: -
j_gene: TRBJ2-5
v_gene: TRBV11-2
CDR3nt: TGTGCCAGCAGCTTAGTCCCAGGGCCCGGTCGAGAGACCCAGTACTTC
CDR3aa: CASSLVPGPGRETQYF

abundance: -
d_gene: -
j_gene: TRBJ1-2
v_gene: TRBV6-5
CDR3nt: TGTGCCAGCAGTTATGGGCTGGGCTATGGCTACACCTTC
CDR3aa: CASSYGLGYGYTF

abundance: few
d_gene: TRBD1
j_gene: TRBJ1-2
v_gene: TRBV7-9
CDR3nt: TGTGCCAGCAGCTCGCCCGACAGGGTCTATGGCTACACCTTC
CDR3aa: CASSSPDRVYGYTF

abundance: -
d_gene: TRBD1
j_gene: TRBJ1-4
v_gene: TRBV10-2
CDR3nt: TGCGCCAGCAGCCTGGGACAGGTCATAGAGAGTGAAAAACTGTTTTTT
CDR3aa: CASSLGQVIESEKLFF